The rows below give T cell receptor beta chains drawn from one sample of a study of T cells in Graves' hyperthyroidism and ophthalmopathy. A single record per CDR3 protein comes from TCRdb applying MiXCR to the multiplex PCR reads. The sample consists of approximately 320,000 distinct CDR3 sequences, around 16% of them appearing once. Material: blood. The receptors were sampled from a man aged 25 to 40 with Graves' hyperthyroidism. The CDR3 runs from the conserved cysteine through the conserved F or W. Fields, in order: J gene, V gene, clone size, CDR3 protein. Only part of the rows carry a size: once, few, many, or a class if the clone is expanded.

J gene: TRBJ2-3; V gene: TRBV2; clone size: many; CDR3 protein: CASSGGWGTDTQYF
J gene: TRBJ1-1; V gene: TRBV7-9; clone size: few; CDR3 protein: CASSSGREAFF
J gene: TRBJ1-4; V gene: TRBV18; clone size: few; CDR3 protein: CAFHEGLFF
J gene: TRBJ2-7; V gene: TRBV12-3/TRBV12-4; clone size: many; CDR3 protein: CASSLGGSVYEQYF
J gene: TRBJ1-2; V gene: TRBV27; clone size: many; CDR3 protein: CASSPTRGYGYTF
J gene: TRBJ1-6; V gene: TRBV13; clone size: few; CDR3 protein: CASSLGRAYNSPLHF
J gene: TRBJ1-5; V gene: TRBV5-1; clone size: many; CDR3 protein: CASSLVGTVYQPQHF
J gene: TRBJ2-3; V gene: TRBV2; clone size: many; CDR3 protein: CASTSGYTDTQYF
J gene: TRBJ2-7; V gene: TRBV5-1; clone size: many; CDR3 protein: CASSETGNSYEQYF
J gene: TRBJ2-7; V gene: TRBV7-2; clone size: many; CDR3 protein: CASSRTSGEVYEQYF
J gene: TRBJ1-4; V gene: TRBV2; clone size: many; CDR3 protein: CASRPFEANEKLFF
J gene: TRBJ2-7; V gene: TRBV20-1; clone size: many; CDR3 protein: CSARASGGGYEQYF
J gene: TRBJ1-6; V gene: TRBV3-1; clone size: many; CDR3 protein: CASSQAGSNSPLHF
J gene: TRBJ2-7; V gene: TRBV6-1; clone size: few; CDR3 protein: CASSEERGYSYEQYF
J gene: TRBJ2-7; V gene: TRBV28; clone size: NA; CDR3 protein: CANSTPRGRTRKYYEQYF
J gene: TRBJ1-1; V gene: TRBV5-1; clone size: few; CDR3 protein: CASEEARGTEAFF
J gene: TRBJ2-1; V gene: TRBV7-9; clone size: many; CDR3 protein: CASSSHGDRSYNEQFF
J gene: TRBJ2-3; V gene: TRBV6-2/TRBV6-3; clone size: many; CDR3 protein: CASSYRETDTQYF
J gene: TRBJ2-3; V gene: TRBV28; clone size: many; CDR3 protein: CASSPPDGGADTQYF
J gene: TRBJ1-5; V gene: TRBV20-1; clone size: few; CDR3 protein: CSAKAGSNQPQHF
J gene: TRBJ2-7; V gene: TRBV24-1; clone size: few; CDR3 protein: CATSDFPGQGVNEQYF
J gene: TRBJ2-7; V gene: TRBV2; clone size: many; CDR3 protein: CASGASGRSYEQYF
J gene: TRBJ1-5; V gene: TRBV28; clone size: few; CDR3 protein: CASRGRVGSHSNQPQHF
J gene: TRBJ2-7; V gene: TRBV29-1; clone size: NA; CDR3 protein: CSVAGGKTYEQYF
J gene: TRBJ2-6; V gene: TRBV27; clone size: NA; CDR3 protein: CASSLSSRASGANVLTF
J gene: TRBJ2-7; V gene: TRBV29-1; clone size: NA; CDR3 protein: CSVREYEQYF
J gene: TRBJ1-1; V gene: TRBV7-2; clone size: NA; CDR3 protein: CASSRDRVGEAFF
J gene: TRBJ2-5; V gene: TRBV7-8; clone size: many; CDR3 protein: CASSLGGGTQYF
J gene: TRBJ2-5; V gene: TRBV12-3/TRBV12-4; clone size: many; CDR3 protein: CASSGDRRETQYF
J gene: TRBJ2-3; V gene: TRBV5-1; clone size: many; CDR3 protein: CASSLAQFLTDTQYF
J gene: TRBJ2-3; V gene: TRBV5-5; clone size: many; CDR3 protein: CASSPHPLAGVGDTQYF
J gene: TRBJ2-7; V gene: TRBV11-2; clone size: many; CDR3 protein: CASSLGLVSSEEVTGEQYF
J gene: TRBJ2-4; V gene: TRBV19; clone size: NA; CDR3 protein: CASSNEGGQYF
J gene: TRBJ1-2; V gene: TRBV20-1; clone size: many; CDR3 protein: CSARTGTDYGYTF
J gene: TRBJ2-7; V gene: TRBV5-1; clone size: many; CDR3 protein: CASSADRAYEQYF
J gene: TRBJ2-7; V gene: TRBV6-1; clone size: many; CDR3 protein: CASGISYEQYF
J gene: TRBJ2-5; V gene: TRBV7-9; clone size: NA; CDR3 protein: CASNTPAGTGGETQYF
J gene: TRBJ1-1; V gene: TRBV27; clone size: many; CDR3 protein: CASSRKPGGAEAFF
J gene: TRBJ1-2; V gene: TRBV2; clone size: few; CDR3 protein: CASSVTGADGYTF
J gene: TRBJ2-7; V gene: TRBV10-2; clone size: few; CDR3 protein: CASSSQGIGYEQYF
J gene: TRBJ2-3; V gene: TRBV4-1; clone size: NA; CDR3 protein: CASSQDREGWTQYF
J gene: TRBJ2-5; V gene: TRBV2; clone size: many; CDR3 protein: CASSEQGSGLGQYF
J gene: TRBJ1-2; V gene: TRBV27; clone size: many; CDR3 protein: CASSTARDSYLYGYTF
J gene: TRBJ2-7; V gene: TRBV20-1; clone size: NA; CDR3 protein: CSARDPLPIKGDEQYF
J gene: TRBJ2-1; V gene: TRBV28; clone size: many; CDR3 protein: CASSSGLDYNEQFF
J gene: TRBJ1-5; V gene: TRBV3-1; clone size: many; CDR3 protein: CASSQGRGRNQPQHF
J gene: TRBJ1-1; V gene: TRBV5-1; clone size: few; CDR3 protein: CASSLPWDSNTEAFF
J gene: TRBJ2-7; V gene: TRBV7-2; clone size: NA; CDR3 protein: CASSLAGSPYEQYF
J gene: TRBJ2-7; V gene: TRBV11-2; clone size: many; CDR3 protein: CASSPLPLASYEQYF
J gene: TRBJ1-4; V gene: TRBV19; clone size: NA; CDR3 protein: CASSRTGGHEKLFF
J gene: TRBJ1-2; V gene: TRBV27; clone size: many; CDR3 protein: CASSLWGDSYGYTF
J gene: TRBJ1-1; V gene: TRBV12-3/TRBV12-4; clone size: many; CDR3 protein: CASSFWTGDTEAFF
J gene: TRBJ1-2; V gene: TRBV30; clone size: many; CDR3 protein: CAWSRGNYGYTF
J gene: TRBJ1-2; V gene: TRBV7-8; clone size: many; CDR3 protein: CASSLGQGRDGYTF
J gene: TRBJ2-1; V gene: TRBV5-1; clone size: few; CDR3 protein: CASSSGEDEQFF